This TCR beta chain was sequenced in a study of radiation and T cells in renal cell carcinoma. The trim removed 3 bases at V and 0 bases at J, leaving 5 bases unmatched. CDR3 length equals 16 residues. Germline assignment: CDR1 SGHTA and CDR2 FQGNSA. In the case of this clone: Its specificity is not known.

Time point: blood 4 weeks post-SBRT, at nephrectomy. Treatment defined: 15 Gy SBRT to primary tumor, nephrectomy 4 weeks later. Nephrectomy followed 15 Gy stereotactic body radiation by 4 weeks. Radiation-treated patients gave blood at baseline, week 2 and week 4. General study findings and limits: Without pretreatment biopsies, baseline tumor clonotype presence was undetermined. From baseline, blood top tumor clonotypes peaked at 2 weeks post-radiation.

Using immunoSEQ multiplex PCR, the repertoire was profiled, and TCRdb retains in-frame clones only, with some absent. This repertoire shows approximately 150,000 clones, around 88% found once; its top ten account for 17%. This TCR was recovered from a woman between 45 and 65 years old with renal cell carcinoma. This material consisted of blood, taken from a patient whose treatment included radiotherapy and nephrectomy. The chain links TRBV7-2 to TRBJ2-7; TRBD2 aligns across 10 bases. CDR3 residues: CASSFMSSGSSYEQYF. DNA for the CDR3: TGTGCCAGCAGCTTCATGTCTAGCGGGAGCTCCTACGAGCAGTACTTC.